This entry describes one T cell receptor (beta chain). This record comes from a study of blood T cell repertoires in COVID-19. Background on the study: Spain, Italy and the United States supplied samples that represented acute and convalescent COVID-19. Sources were T cells, B-cell-depleted T cells, or PBMCs; the material itself was cDNA or gDNA.

The CDR3 runs 17 residues. Germline CDR1 and CDR2: SGDLS and YYNGEE. V lost 0 bases, J lost 2 bases, and 6 bases stayed unmatched. In the original processing: Amplification of reference gene primers provided the estimated nucleated cell counts. Sequencing was performed with immunoSEQ multiplex PCR; in TCRdb, only in-frame clones are kept and a portion is missing. V and J calls and clone size are given by that table; D and trimming were obtained from the DNA. The sample has about 75,000 clones, about 88% seen once; the top ten hold roughly a fifth. This chain links TRBV9 with TRBJ2-3, with 10 positions matching TRBD2. This clonotype was obtained from a human donor in a cohort sampled during active COVID-19. Specimen: peripheral blood. The CDR3 loop is CASSVGSSGGLTDTQYF. In nucleotides, the CDR3 is TGTGCCAGCAGCGTAGGCTCTAGCGGGGGTCTCACAGATACGCAGTATTTT.